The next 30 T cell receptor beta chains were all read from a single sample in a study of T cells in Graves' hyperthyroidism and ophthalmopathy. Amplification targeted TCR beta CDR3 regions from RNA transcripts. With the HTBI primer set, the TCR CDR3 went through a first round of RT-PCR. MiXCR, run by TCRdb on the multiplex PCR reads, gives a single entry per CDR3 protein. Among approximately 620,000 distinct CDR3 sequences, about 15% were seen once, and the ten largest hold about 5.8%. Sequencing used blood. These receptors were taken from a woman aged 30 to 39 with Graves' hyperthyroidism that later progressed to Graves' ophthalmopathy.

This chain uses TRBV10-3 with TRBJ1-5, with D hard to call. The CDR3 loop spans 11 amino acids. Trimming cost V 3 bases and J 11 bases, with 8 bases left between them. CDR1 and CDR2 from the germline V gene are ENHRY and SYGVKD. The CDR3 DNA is TGTGCCATCAGTGACGGGGTTGCCCAGCATTTT. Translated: CAISDGVAQHF.

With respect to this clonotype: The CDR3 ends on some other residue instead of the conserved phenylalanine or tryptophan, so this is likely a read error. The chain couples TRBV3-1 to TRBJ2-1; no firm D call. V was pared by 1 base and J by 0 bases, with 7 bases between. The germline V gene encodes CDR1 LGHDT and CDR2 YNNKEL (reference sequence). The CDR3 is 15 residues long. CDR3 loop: CASSQGPSSYNEQFS. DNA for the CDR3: TGTGCCAGCAGCCAAGGCCCAAGCTCCTACAATGAGCAGTTCTCC.

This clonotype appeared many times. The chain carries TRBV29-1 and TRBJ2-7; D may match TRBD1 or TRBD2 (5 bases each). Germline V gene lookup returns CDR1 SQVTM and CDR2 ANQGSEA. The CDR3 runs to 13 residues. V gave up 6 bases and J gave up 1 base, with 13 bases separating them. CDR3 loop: CSVRDGLSYEQYF. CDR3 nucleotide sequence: TGCAGCGTCAGGGACGGACTTTCCTACGAGCAGTACTTC.

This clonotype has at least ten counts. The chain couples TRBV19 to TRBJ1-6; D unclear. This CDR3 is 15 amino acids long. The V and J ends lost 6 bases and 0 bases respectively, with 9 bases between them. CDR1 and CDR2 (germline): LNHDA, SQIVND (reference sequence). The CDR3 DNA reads TGTGCCAGTAGGCCGGGATTCTCCTATAATTCACCCCTCCACTTT. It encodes CASRPGFSYNSPLHF.

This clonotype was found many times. The CDR3 coding sequence is TGTGCCAGCAGCTTAACGAGGGAGGGTGAGCAGTTCTTC. It specifies CASSLTREGEQFF. The chain carries TRBV7-3 and TRBJ2-1; 7 positions match TRBD2. Germline V lookup: CDR1 SGHTA, CDR2 FQGTGA. The ends lost 0 bases at V and 9 bases at J; junction bases unmatched: 2. The CDR3 has 13 amino acids.

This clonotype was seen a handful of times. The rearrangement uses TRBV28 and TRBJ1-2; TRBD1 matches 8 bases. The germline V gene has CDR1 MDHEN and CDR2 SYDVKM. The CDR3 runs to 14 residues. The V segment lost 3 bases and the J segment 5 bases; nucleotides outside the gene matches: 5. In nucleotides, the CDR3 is TGTGCCAGCAGTTTCGGGGGGACAGGTTATGGCTACACCTTC. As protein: CASSFGGTGYGYTF.

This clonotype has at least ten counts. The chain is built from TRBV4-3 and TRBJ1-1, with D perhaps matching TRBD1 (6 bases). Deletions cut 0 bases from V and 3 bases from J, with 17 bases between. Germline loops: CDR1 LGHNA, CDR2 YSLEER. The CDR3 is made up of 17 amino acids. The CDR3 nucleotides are TGCGCCAGCAGCCAAGATGGGGACATAGTCAGTTACACTGAAGCTTTCTTT. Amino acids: CASSQDGDIVSYTEAFF.

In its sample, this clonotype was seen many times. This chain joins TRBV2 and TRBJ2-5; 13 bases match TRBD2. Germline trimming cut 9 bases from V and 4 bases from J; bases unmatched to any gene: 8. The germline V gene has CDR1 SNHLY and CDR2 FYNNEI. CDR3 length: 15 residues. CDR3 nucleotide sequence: TGTGCCAGTCGAGGGACTAGCGGGACCGGAGAGACCCAGTACTTC. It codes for CASRGTSGTGETQYF.

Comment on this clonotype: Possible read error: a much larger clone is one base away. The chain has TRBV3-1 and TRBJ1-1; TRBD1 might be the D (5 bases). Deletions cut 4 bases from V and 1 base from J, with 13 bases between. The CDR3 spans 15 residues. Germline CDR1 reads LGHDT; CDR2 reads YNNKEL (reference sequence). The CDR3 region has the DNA TGTGCCAGCAGCCCGGGAGGGGTCCGGAACACTGAAGCTTTCTTT. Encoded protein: CASSPGGVRNTEAFF.

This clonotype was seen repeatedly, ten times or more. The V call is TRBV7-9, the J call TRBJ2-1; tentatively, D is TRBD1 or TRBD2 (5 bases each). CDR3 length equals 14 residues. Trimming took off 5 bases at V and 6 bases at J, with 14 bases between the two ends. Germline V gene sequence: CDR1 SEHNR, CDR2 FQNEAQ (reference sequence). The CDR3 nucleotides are TGTGCCAGCAGCGCCGGCAGGGAGATCAATGAGCAGTTCTTC. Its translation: CASSAGREINEQFF.

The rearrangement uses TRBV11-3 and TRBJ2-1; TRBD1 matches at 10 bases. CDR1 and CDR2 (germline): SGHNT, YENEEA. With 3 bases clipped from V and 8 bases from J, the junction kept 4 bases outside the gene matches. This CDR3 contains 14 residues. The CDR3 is CASSLGTGADEQFF. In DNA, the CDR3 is TGTGCCAGCAGCTTGGGGACAGGGGCCGATGAGCAGTTCTTC.

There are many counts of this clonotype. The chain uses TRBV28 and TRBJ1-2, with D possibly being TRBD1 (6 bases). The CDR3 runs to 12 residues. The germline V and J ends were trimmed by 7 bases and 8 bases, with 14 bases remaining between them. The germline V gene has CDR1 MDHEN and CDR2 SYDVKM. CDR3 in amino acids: CASTFVTGGYTF. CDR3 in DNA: TGTGCCAGCACCTTTGTGACAGGAGGCTACACCTTC.

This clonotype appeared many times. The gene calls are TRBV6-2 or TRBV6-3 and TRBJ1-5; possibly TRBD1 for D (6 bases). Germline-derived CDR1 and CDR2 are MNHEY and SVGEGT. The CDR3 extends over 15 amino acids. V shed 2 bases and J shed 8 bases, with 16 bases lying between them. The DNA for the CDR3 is TGTGCCAGCAGTTACATAGGCCAGGGGCGTGAGCCCCAGCATTTT. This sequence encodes CASSYIGQGREPQHF.

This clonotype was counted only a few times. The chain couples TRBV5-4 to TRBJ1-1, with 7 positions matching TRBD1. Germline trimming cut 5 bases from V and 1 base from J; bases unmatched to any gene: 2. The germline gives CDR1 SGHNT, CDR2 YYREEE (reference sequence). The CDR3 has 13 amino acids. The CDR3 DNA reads TGTGCCAGCAGGGGACAGCGGAACACTGAAGCTTTCTTT. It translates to CASRGQRNTEAFF.

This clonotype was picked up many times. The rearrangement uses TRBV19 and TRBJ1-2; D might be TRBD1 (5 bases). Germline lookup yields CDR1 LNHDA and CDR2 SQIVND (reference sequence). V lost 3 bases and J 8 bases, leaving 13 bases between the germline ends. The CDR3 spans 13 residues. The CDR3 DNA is TGTGCCAGTAGTATCGGGGGGGGACTCGGCTACACCTTC. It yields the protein CASSIGGGLGYTF.

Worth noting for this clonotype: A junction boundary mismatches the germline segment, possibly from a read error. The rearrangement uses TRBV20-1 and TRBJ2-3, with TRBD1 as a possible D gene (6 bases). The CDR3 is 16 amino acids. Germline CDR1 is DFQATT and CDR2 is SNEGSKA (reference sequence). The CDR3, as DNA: TGCAGTGCTCGACCCACAGGGCTCTGGGGCACAGATACTCAGTGTTTT. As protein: CSARPTGLWGTDTQCF.

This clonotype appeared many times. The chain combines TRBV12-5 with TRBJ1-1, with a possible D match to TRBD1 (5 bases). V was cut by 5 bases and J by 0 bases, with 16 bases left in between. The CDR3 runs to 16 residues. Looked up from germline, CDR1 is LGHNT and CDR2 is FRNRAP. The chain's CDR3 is CASGLGTAYMNTEAFF. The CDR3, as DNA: TGTGCTAGTGGTCTAGGGACGGCCTACATGAACACTGAAGCTTTCTTT. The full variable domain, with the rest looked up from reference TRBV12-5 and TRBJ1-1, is DARVTQTPRHKVTEMGQEVTMRCQPILGHNTVFWYRQTMMQGLELLAYFRNRAPLDDSGMPKDRFSAEMPDATLATLKIQPSEPRDSAVYFCASGLGTAYMNTEAFFGQGTRLTVV.

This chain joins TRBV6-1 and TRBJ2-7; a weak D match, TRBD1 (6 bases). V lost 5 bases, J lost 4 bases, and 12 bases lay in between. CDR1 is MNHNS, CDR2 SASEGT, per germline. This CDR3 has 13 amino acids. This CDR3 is CASSLQGKYEQYF. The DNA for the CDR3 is TGTGCCAGCAGTCTTCAGGGGAAGTACGAGCAGTACTTC.

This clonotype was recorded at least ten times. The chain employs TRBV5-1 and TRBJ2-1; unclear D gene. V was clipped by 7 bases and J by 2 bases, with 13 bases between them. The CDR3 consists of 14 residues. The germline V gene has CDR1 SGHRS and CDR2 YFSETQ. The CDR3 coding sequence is TGCGCCAGCGTGATTGACTCCGCCTACAATGAGCAGTTCTTC. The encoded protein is CASVIDSAYNEQFF.

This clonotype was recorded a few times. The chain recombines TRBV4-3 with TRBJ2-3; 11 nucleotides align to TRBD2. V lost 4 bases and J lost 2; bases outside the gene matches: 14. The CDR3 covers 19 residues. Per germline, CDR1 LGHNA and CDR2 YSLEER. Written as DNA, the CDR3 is TGCGCCAGCAGCCTCAGACTAGCGGGGCCCCCTTCCTTCACAGATACGCAGTATTTT. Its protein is CASSLRLAGPPSFTDTQYF.

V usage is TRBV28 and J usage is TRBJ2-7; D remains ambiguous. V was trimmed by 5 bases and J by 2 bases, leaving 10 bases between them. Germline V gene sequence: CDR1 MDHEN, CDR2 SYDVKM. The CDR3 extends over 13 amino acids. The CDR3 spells CASSRGMAYEQYF. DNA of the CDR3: TGTGCCAGCAGTCGTGGGATGGCCTACGAGCAGTACTTC. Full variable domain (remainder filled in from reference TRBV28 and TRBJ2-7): DVKVTQSSRYLVKRTGEKVFLECVQDMDHENMFWYRQDPGLGLRLIYFSYDVKMKEKGDIPEGYSVSREKKERFSLILESASTNQTSMYLCASSRGMAYEQYFGPGTRLTVT.

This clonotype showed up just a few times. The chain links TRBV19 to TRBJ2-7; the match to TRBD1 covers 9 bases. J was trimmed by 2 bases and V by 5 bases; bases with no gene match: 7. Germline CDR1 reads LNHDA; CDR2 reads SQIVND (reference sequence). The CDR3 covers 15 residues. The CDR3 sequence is CASSYTGGAPYEQYF. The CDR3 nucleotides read TGTGCCAGTAGTTACACAGGGGGCGCTCCCTACGAGCAGTACTTC.

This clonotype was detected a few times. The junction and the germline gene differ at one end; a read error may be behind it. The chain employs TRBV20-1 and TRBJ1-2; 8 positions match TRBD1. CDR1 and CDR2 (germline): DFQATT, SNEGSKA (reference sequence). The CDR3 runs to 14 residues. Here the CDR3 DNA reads TGCAGTGCTGTCAGTCAGGGGGCTAATTATGGCTACACCTTC. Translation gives CSAVSQGANYGYTF.

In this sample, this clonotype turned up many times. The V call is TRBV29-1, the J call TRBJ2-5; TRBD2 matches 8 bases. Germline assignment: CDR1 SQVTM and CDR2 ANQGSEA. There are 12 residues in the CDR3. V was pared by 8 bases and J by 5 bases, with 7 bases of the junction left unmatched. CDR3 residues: CSFRPGGETQYF. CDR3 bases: TGCAGCTTCAGACCGGGGGGGGAGACCCAGTACTTC.

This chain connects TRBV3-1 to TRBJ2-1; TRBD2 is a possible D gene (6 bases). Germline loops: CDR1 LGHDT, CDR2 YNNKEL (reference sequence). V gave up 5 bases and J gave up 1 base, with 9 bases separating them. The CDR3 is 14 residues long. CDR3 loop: CASSEAGSYNEQFF. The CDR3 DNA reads TGTGCCAGCAGCGAAGCGGGTTCCTACAATGAGCAGTTCTTC.

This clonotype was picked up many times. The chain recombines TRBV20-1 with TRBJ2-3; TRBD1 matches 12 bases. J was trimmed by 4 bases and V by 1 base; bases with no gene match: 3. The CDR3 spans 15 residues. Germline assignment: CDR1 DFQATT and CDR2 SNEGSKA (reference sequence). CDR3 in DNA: TGCAGTGCTAGAGGGGACAGGGGGCGCCCAGATACGCAGTATTTT. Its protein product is CSARGDRGRPDTQYF.

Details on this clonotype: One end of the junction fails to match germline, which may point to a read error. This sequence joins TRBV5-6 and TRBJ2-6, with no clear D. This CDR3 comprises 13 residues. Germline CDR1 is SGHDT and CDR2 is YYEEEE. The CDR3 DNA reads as TGTGCCAGCCACAGCTCTGGTGCCAACGTCCTGACTTTC. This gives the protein CASHSSGANVLTF.

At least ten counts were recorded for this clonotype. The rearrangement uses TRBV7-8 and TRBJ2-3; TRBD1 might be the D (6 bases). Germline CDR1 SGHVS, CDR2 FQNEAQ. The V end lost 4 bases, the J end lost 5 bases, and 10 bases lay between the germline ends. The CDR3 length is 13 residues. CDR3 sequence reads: CASSSQTGDTQYF. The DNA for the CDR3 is TGTGCCAGCAGCTCCCAGACAGGAGATACGCAGTATTTT.

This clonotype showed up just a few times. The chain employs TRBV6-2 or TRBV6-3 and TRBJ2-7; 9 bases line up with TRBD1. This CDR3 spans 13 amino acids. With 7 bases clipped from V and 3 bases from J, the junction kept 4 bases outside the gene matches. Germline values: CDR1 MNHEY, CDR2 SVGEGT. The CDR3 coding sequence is TGTGCCAGCACCAAGACAGGGGGCTACGAGCAGTACTTC. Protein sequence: CASTKTGGYEQYF.

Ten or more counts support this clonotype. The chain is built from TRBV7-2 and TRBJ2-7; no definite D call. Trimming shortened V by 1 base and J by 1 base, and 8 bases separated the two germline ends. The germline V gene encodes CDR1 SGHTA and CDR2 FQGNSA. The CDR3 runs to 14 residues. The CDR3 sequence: CASSLVSGSYEQYF. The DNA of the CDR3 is TGTGCCAGCAGCTTAGTTTCCGGTTCCTACGAGCAGTACTTC.